One and the same sample provided the 20 T cell receptor beta chains below, sequenced in a study of T cells after yellow fever vaccination. TCRdb re-called the 5' RACE reads with MiXCR, one entry per CDR3 protein. The data contain approximately 550,000 distinct CDR3 sequences, 19% of them seen just once; the ten biggest clones take up approximately 15%. This specimen consisted of PBMCs, obtained 15 days after the yellow fever booster vaccination. The receptors were gathered from a man aged 25-40 years who received the YFV17D yellow fever vaccine.

The chain is built from TRBV6-1 and TRBJ2-1, with 7 nucleotides matching TRBD1. CDR1 is MNHNS, CDR2 SASEGT, per germline. Trimming removed 6 bases from V and 7 bases from J; junction bases left unmatched: 6. CDR3 length equals 13 residues. For the CDR3, the DNA is TGTGCCAGCAGATCGGACAGGTGGAATGAGCAGTTCTTC. Translated, it gives CASRSDRWNEQFF.

This clonotype was seen more than once but under ten times. V usage is TRBV20-1 and J usage is TRBJ2-3; 10 bases line up with TRBD2. Germline CDR1 reads DFQATT; CDR2 reads SNEGSKA (reference sequence). The CDR3 is made up of 15 amino acids. The V segment lost 5 bases and the J segment 4 bases; nucleotides outside the gene matches: 9. For the CDR3, the DNA is TGCAGTGCTCCCGGGGCTAGCGGGAGCCCAGATACGCAGTATTTT. Its translation is CSAPGASGSPDTQYF.

This clonotype was observed a handful of times. V usage is TRBV7-8 and J usage is TRBJ2-1; no clear D. The germline CDR1 and CDR2 sequences are SGHVS and FQNEAQ. This CDR3 is 17 amino acids long. Trimming cost V 1 base and J 8 bases, with 21 bases left between them. As DNA, the CDR3 is TGTGCCAGCAGCTTAGGAGCGTCAAGAACGTATTACGATGAGCAGTTCTTC. Translation gives CASSLGASRTYYDEQFF.

This clonotype was counted only a few times. The chain joins TRBV6-5 to TRBJ2-2; weak D call: TRBD2 (6 bases). This CDR3 has 13 residues. Germline V gene data show CDR1 as MNHEY and CDR2 as SVGAGI. The V end lost 6 bases, the J end lost 4 bases, and 9 bases lay between the germline ends. The CDR3 nucleotides are TGTGCCAGCAGACCCGGGAGCACCGGGGAGCTGTTTTTT. Translating gives CASRPGSTGELFF.

This chain links TRBV30 with TRBJ2-7, with a weak D call TRBD1 (6 bases). CDR3 length equals 12 residues. The germline gives CDR1 GTSNPN, CDR2 SVGIG (reference sequence). Trimming took off 5 bases at V and 5 bases at J, with 13 bases between the two ends. The CDR3 reads CAWDQGRNEQYF. The CDR3 nucleotides read TGTGCCTGGGACCAGGGGAGAAACGAGCAGTACTTC.

The chain uses TRBV4-3 and TRBJ2-5, with D perhaps being TRBD1 or TRBD2 (5 bases each). The V gene lost 3 bases and the J gene lost 5 bases, with 10 bases spanning the gap. CDR3 length equals 13 residues. Germline lookup yields CDR1 LGHNA and CDR2 YSLEER. The CDR3 DNA is TGCGCCAGCAGCCAGGGGGAAACGGAGACCCAGTACTTC. Translation gives CASSQGETETQYF.

This clonotype was detected a few times. The J gene is TRBJ2-1, the V gene TRBV19, with 9 positions matching TRBD2. This CDR3 region has 16 residues. The V segment lost 5 bases and the J segment 6 bases; nucleotides outside the gene matches: 11. Germline V CDR1 and CDR2: LNHDA, SQIVND (reference sequence). The CDR3 sequence: CASSLSLAGGANEQFF. CDR3 nucleotide sequence: TGTGCCAGTAGTCTCTCACTAGCGGGCGGGGCCAATGAGCAGTTCTTC.

Only a few counts were recorded for this clonotype. The chain joins TRBV20-1 to TRBJ2-7; no definite D call. This CDR3 has 18 amino acids. Germline lookup yields CDR1 DFQATT and CDR2 SNEGSKA (reference sequence). Trimming took 1 base from V and 0 from J, leaving 22 bases between them. CDR3 amino acids: CSARVDSRRHKSSYEQYF. The CDR3 DNA reads as TGCAGTGCTAGAGTTGACTCCAGACGACATAAAAGCTCCTACGAGCAGTACTTC.

The sample holds a few counts of this clonotype. This chain connects TRBV10-3 to TRBJ1-2, with D maybe TRBD1 (6 bases). Trimming removed 5 bases at V and 8 bases at J, with 12 bases between. From germline, CDR1 is ENHRY and CDR2 SYGVKD. This CDR3 contains 12 residues. The CDR3 reads CAISTQGSGYTF. CDR3 in DNA: TGTGCCATCAGTACTCAGGGGAGCGGCTACACCTTC.

CDR3 residues: CASSSRLAGIYEQYF. The CDR3 DNA reads as TGCGCCAGCAGCTCGCGACTAGCGGGTATATACGAGCAGTACTTC. This chain joins TRBV5-1 and TRBJ2-7, with 10 positions matching TRBD2. Per the germline V gene, CDR1 is SGHRS and CDR2 is YFSETQ. This CDR3 region has 15 residues. V was clipped by 3 bases and J by 4 bases; unmatched bases: 7.

A few counts support this clonotype. The V and J genes are TRBV5-1 and TRBJ2-1; possible D gene TRBD2, 5 bases. The CDR3 has 11 residues. Germline values: CDR1 SGHRS, CDR2 YFSETQ. Trimming left V 5 bases short and J 7 bases short, with 7 bases between. The CDR3 DNA reads TGCGCCAGCAGGGCGGGTAATGAGCAGTTCTTC. It yields the protein CASRAGNEQFF.

This clonotype was picked up a small number of times. The gene calls are TRBV11-2 and TRBJ2-1; 10 nucleotides match TRBD2. Germline V lookup: CDR1 SGHAT, CDR2 FQNNGV. V trimming: 5 bases; J trimming: 0 bases; junction bases outside the gene matches: 10. This CDR3 has 18 amino acids. CDR3 coding DNA: TGTGCCAGCAGCCTAGGGACTAGCGCATTAAGCTCCTACAATGAGCAGTTCTTC. Translation gives CASSLGTSALSSYNEQFF.

This rearrangement joins TRBV6-2 or TRBV6-3 to TRBJ2-1; TRBD2 aligns across 13 bases. The CDR3 extends over 16 amino acids. Looked up from germline, CDR1 is MNHEY and CDR2 is SVGEGT. J gave up 3 bases and V 3 bases, and 2 bases lay outside the gene matches. The CDR3 loop is CASSYGTSGIYNEQFF. In nucleotides, the CDR3 is TGTGCCAGCAGTTATGGGACTAGCGGGATCTACAATGAGCAGTTCTTC.

This clonotype was observed once. Sequence at one end of the junction differs from germline and may be a read error. The V gene is TRBV20-1, the J gene TRBJ2-7; no clear D. The germline V gene has CDR1 DFQATT and CDR2 SNEGSKA (reference sequence). The CDR3 consists of 16 residues. CDR3 DNA sequence: TGCTGTGCTAGAGATCTAGAACAGAGCCATCTCTACGAGCAGTACTTC. This encodes CCARDLEQSHLYEQYF.

V is TRBV28 and J is TRBJ2-3; 11 bases are shared with TRBD2. The CDR3 has 16 residues. J gave up 2 bases and V 5 bases, and 6 bases lay outside the gene matches. Germline V gene lookup returns CDR1 MDHEN and CDR2 SYDVKM. The CDR3 DNA is TGTGCCAGCAGTCCTAATAGCGGGAGGGACACAGATACGCAGTATTTT. It codes for CASSPNSGRDTDTQYF.

The rearrangement joins TRBV5-1 to TRBJ2-7, with D maybe TRBD1 (6 bases). V lost 0 bases to trimming and J lost 5 bases, with 12 bases between them. Per the germline V gene, CDR1 is SGHRS and CDR2 is YFSETQ. This CDR3 region has 14 residues. CDR3 loop: CASSLERAGDEQYF. The CDR3 nucleotides are TGCGCCAGCAGCTTGGAACGGGCAGGGGACGAGCAGTACTTC.

The table lists this clonotype with a few counts. This sequence joins TRBV2 and TRBJ1-1; no definite D call. V lost 11 bases and J lost 5, with 18 bases in between. Germline CDR1 SNHLY, CDR2 FYNNEI. The CDR3 has 13 residues. The CDR3 loop is CAGKIEFRTEAFF. Here the CDR3 DNA reads TGTGCCGGCAAGATCGAGTTTAGGACTGAAGCTTTCTTT.

The chain is built from TRBV5-1 and TRBJ2-2; D is unresolved. Germline lookup yields CDR1 SGHRS and CDR2 YFSETQ. The CDR3 sequence is 13 residues long. V was clipped by 6 bases and J by 7 bases, with 13 bases between them. The CDR3 is CASNQGLGGELFF. DNA for the CDR3: TGCGCCAGCAACCAAGGGCTGGGCGGGGAGCTGTTTTTT.

This clonotype was picked up many times. The chain couples TRBV29-1 to TRBJ2-7, with D maybe TRBD1 (5 bases). The V end lost 5 bases, the J end lost 0 bases, and 14 bases lay between the germline ends. The CDR3 totals 14 residues. CDR1 is SQVTM and CDR2 is ANQGSEA in the germline V gene. The CDR3 loop reads CSVRAARDSYEQYF. The DNA for the CDR3 is TGCAGCGTTCGGGCCGCCAGGGACTCCTACGAGCAGTACTTC.

This clonotype has a handful of counts. This chain connects TRBV5-6 to TRBJ2-7, with D tentatively TRBD1 (5 bases). The CDR3 runs to 13 residues. Trimming stripped 4 bases from V and 3 bases from J, with 11 bases between. Germline CDR1 SGHDT, CDR2 YYEEEE. CDR3 DNA sequence: TGTGCCAGCAGCGGCACTCAGGGCTACGAGCAGTACTTC. Amino acid sequence: CASSGTQGYEQYF.